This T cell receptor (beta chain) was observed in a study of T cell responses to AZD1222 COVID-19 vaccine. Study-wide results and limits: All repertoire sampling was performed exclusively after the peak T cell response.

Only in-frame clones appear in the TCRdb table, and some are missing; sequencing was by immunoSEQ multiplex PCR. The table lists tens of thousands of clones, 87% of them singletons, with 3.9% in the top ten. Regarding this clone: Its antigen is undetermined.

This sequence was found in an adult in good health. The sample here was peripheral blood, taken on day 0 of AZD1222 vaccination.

Here the CDR3 reads CASMPMGGTGELFF. For the CDR3, the DNA is TGTGCCAGCATGCCGATGGGGGGGACCGGGGAGCTGTTTTTT. The chain carries TRBV6-5 and TRBJ2-2; 7 nucleotides agree with TRBD2. This CDR3 has 14 amino acids. From germline, CDR1 is MNHEY and CDR2 SVGAGI. Losses at the gene ends were 7 bases for V and 5 bases for J; bases not matched to a gene: 7.